Sequencing of this TCR beta chain was carried out in a study of shared clonotypes between healthy human individuals. A note on this clone: Its cognate antigen is unknown.

Whole-study results and caveats: Memory subsets generally showed smaller estimated richness than naive subsets did.

Germline lookup yields CDR1 MNHEY and CDR2 SMNVEV (reference sequence). Trimming removed 4 bases from V and 1 base from J, with 11 bases in between. The CDR3 is 16 amino acids. The data were produced by immunoSEQ multiplex PCR, yet TCRdb's version contains in-frame clones alone and is incomplete. The repertoire includes a few million clones, over 85% of them detected once, and under 0.15% sits in the top ten. The study drew all its donors from Caucasian adults living in Nashville, Tennessee. The rearrangement uses TRBV27 and TRBJ2-6; D remains unclear. The TCR was taken from a man between 18 and 29 years old in good health. The source material was naive CD4+ T cells sorted from blood. Stated subset: CD45RA+ positively selected. The DNA of the CDR3 is TGTGCCAGCAGTTCCCCAAGTAGGTCTGGGGCCAACGTCCTGACTTTC. It encodes CASSSPSRSGANVLTF.